This T cell receptor (beta chain) was identified in a study of T cells after somatic rescue of genetic block. Sequencing was performed with immunoSEQ multiplex PCR; in TCRdb, only in-frame clones are kept and a portion is missing. The table shows approximately 78,000 clones, with approximately 91% occurring only once. This CDR3 is built from 12 residues. The junction had 5 bases not matched to a gene; V was cut back by 6 bases and J by 8 bases. Germline V lookup: CDR1 SQVTM, CDR2 ANQGSEA. The clonotype comes from a man aged 25 to 45. This chain uses TRBV29-1 with TRBJ2-4, with TRBD1 identical over 9 bases. The specimen sequenced was peripheral blood mononuclear cells (PBMCs). The CDR3 DNA is TGCAGCGTCTGGACAGGGGAGGACATTCAGTACTTC. Its protein is CSVWTGEDIQYF.